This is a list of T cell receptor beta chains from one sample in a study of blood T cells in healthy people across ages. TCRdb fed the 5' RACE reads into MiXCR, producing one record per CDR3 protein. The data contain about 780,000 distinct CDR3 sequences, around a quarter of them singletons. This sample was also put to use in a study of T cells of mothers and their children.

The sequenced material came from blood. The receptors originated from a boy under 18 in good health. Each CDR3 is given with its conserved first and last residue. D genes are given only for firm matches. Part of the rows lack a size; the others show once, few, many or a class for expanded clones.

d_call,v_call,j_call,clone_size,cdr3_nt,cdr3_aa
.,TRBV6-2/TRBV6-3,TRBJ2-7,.,TGTGCCAGCAGTTACCTGCACAGGGAGGGCGAGCAGTACTTC,CASSYLHREGEQYF
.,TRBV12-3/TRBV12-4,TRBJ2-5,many,TGTGCCACCTCTTCCGGGGCCAGAGGAGAGACCCAGTACTTC,CATSSGARGETQYF
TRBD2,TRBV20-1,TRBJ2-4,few,TGCAGTGCTCTAGTTTTGGACTCTTGGACTAGCGGGGCCAAAAACATTCAGTACTTC,CSALVLDSWTSGAKNIQYF
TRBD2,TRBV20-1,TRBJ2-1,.,TGCAGTGCTGTTGGGACTACCTATGAGCAGTTCTTC,CSAVGTTYEQFF
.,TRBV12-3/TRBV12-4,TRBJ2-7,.,TGTGCCAGCAGACTCGGGAGCCACGAGCAGTACTTC,CASRLGSHEQYF
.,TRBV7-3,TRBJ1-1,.,TGTGCCAGCAGCGACCTAGTCGGCACTGAAGCTTTCTTT,CASSDLVGTEAFF
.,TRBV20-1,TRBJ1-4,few,TGCAGTGCCCCGGGCAGAAAACTGTTTTTT,CSAPGRKLFF
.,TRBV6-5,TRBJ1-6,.,TGTGCCAGCAGTTACGGGACCTACGGGGTCTCACCCCTCCACTTT,CASSYGTYGVSPLHF
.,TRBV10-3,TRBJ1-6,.,TGTGCCATCAATCGATACGTTGACTCACCCCTCCACTTT,CAINRYVDSPLHF
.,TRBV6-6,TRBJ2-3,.,TGTGCCAGCAGTTACGGAGGGGAGTTTGCAGATACGCAGTATTTT,CASSYGGEFADTQYF
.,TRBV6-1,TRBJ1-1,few,TGTGCCAGCAGTGAAAGGCACGGGGACACTGAAGCTTTCTTT,CASSERHGDTEAFF
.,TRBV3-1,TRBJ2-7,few,TGTGCCAGCAGCGCCGGGGGCCACGAGCAGTACTTC,CASSAGGHEQYF
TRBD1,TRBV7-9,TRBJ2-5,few,TGTGCCAGCAGATCCGGACAGGGCGGGTTTGGGCAAGAGACCCAGTACTTC,CASRSGQGGFGQETQYF
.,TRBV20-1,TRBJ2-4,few,TGCAGTGCTCTACGAGAGGCCATCCAGTACTTC,CSALREAIQYF
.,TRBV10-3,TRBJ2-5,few,TGTGCCATCAGTGATGAGCTCAGTCAAGAGACCCAGTACTTC,CAISDELSQETQYF
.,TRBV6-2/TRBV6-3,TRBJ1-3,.,TGTGCCAGCAGTTCGACCTCGACAGCACTTCGCCCGATATATTTT,CASSSTSTALRPIYF
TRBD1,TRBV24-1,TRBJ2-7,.,TGTGCCACCAGTGATTCTAGTCGGACAGGGGAATTGGTCCACGAGCAGTACTTC,CATSDSSRTGELVHEQYF
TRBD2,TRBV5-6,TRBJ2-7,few,TGTGCCAGCAGCCCTCCGGGACTAGCAACCGCCGGGGCGCAGTACTTC,CASSPPGLATAGAQYF
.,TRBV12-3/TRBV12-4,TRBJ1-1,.,TGTGCCAGCAGTTTAGGCCCGGTAGCCCTCACTGAAGCTTTCTTT,CASSLGPVALTEAFF
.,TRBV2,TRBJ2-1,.,TGTGCCAGCAGTGCGGAGTGGGGACGGTACAATGAGCAGTTCTTC,CASSAEWGRYNEQFF
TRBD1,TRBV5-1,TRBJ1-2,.,TGCGCCAGCAGCCCGCGGACAGGGTTCCTCTATGGCTACACCTTC,CASSPRTGFLYGYTF
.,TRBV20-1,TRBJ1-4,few,TGCAGTGCTAGAGTAGCCAGGGATCGTACTAATGAAAAACTGTTTTTT,CSARVARDRTNEKLFF